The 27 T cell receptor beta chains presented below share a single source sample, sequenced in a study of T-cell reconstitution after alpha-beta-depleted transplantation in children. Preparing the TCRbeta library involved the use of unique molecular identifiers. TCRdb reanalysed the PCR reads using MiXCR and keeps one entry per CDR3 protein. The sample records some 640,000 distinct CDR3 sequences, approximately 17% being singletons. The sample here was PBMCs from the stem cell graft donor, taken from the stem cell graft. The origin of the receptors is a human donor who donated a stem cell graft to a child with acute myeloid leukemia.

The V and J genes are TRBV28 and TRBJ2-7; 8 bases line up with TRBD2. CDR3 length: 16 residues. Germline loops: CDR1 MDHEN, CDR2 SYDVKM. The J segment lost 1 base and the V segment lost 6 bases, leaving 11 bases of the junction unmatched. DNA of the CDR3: TGTGCCAGCAGCACCGGGACTAGTTCATCGTCCTACGAGCAGTACGTC. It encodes CASSTGTSSSSYEQYV.

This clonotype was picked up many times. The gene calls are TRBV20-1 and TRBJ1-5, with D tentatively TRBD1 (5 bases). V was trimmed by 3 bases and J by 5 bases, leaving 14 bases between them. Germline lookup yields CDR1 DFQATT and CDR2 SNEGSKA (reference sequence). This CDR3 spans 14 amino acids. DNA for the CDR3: TGCAGTGCTAGGGGGCTGGGTAGTGATCAGCCCCAGCATTTT. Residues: CSARGLGSDQPQHF.

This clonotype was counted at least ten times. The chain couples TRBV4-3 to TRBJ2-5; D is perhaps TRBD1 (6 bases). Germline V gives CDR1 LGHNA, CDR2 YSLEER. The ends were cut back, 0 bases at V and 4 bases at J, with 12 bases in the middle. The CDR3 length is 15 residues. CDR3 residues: CASSQEGDTGETQYF. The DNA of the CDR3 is TGCGCCAGCAGCCAAGAGGGGGACACCGGAGAGACCCAGTACTTC.

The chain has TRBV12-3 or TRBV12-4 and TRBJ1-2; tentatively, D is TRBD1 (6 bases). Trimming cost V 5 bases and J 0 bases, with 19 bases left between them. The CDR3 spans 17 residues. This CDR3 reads CASSPRGWTVANYGYTF. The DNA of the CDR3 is TGTGCCAGCAGTCCCCGGGGATGGACAGTAGCTAACTATGGCTACACCTTC.

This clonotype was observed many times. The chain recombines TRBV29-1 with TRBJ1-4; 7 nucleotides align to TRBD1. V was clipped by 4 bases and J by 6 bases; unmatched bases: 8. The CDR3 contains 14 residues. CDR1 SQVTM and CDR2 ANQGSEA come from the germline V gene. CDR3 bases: TGCAGCGTTGCGTTGACAGGGTTGGATGAAAAACTGTTTTTT. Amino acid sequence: CSVALTGLDEKLFF. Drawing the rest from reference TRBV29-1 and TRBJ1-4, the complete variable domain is SAVISQKPSRDICQRGTSLTIQCQVDSQVTMMFWYRQQPGQSLTLIATANQGSEATYESGFVIDKFPISRPNLTFSTLTVSNMSPEDSSIYLCSVALTGLDEKLFFGSGTQLSVL.

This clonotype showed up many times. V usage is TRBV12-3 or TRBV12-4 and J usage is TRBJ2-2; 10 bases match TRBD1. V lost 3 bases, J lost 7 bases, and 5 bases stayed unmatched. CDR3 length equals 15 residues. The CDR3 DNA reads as TGTGCCAGCAGTTTGGGACAGGGGTTGGTCGGGGAGCTGTTTTTT. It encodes CASSLGQGLVGELFF.

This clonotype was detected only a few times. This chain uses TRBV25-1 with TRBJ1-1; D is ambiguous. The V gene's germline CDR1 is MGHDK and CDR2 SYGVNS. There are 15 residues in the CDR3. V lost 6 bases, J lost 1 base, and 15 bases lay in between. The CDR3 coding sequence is TGTGCCAGCAGAGCCCCTCGGGGAGCGAACACTGAAGCTTTCTTT. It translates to CASRAPRGANTEAFF. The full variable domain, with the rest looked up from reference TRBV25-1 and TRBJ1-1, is EADIYQTPRYLVIGTGKKITLECSQTMGHDKMYWYQQDPGMELHLIHYSYGVNSTEKGDLSSESTVSRIRTEHFPLTLESARPSHTSQYLCASRAPRGANTEAFFGQGTRLTVV.

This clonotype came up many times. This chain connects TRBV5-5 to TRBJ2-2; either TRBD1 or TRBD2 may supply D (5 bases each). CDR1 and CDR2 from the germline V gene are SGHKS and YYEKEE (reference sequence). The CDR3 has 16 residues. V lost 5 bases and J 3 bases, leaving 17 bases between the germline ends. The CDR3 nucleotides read TGTGCCAGCAGTCATTCGCCGGGACGAGACACCGGGGAGCTGTTTTTT. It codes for CASSHSPGRDTGELFF.

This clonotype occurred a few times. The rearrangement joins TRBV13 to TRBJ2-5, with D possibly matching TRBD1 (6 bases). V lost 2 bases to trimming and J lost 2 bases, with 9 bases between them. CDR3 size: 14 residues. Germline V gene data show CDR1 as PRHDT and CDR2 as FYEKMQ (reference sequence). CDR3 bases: TGTGCCAGCAGCTTATACAGGGCTCAAGAGACCCAGTACTTC. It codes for CASSLYRAQETQYF.

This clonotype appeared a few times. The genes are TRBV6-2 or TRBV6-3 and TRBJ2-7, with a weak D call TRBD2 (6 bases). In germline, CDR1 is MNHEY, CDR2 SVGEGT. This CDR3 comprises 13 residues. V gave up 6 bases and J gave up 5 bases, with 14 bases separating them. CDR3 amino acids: CASRIIGLHEQYF. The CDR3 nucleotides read TGTGCCAGCAGAATAATAGGACTACACGAGCAGTACTTC.

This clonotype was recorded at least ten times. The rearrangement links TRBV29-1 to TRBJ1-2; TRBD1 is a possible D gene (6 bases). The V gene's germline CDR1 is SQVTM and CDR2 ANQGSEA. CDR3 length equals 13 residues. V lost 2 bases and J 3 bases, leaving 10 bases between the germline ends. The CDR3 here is CSVEQGTDYGYTF. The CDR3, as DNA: TGCAGCGTTGAACAGGGGACGGACTATGGCTACACCTTC.

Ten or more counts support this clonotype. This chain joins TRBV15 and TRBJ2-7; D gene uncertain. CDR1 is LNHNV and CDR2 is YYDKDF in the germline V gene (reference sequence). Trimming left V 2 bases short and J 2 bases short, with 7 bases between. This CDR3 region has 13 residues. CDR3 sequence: CATSRPQPYEQYV. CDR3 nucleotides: TGTGCCACCAGCAGACCGCAGCCCTACGAGCAGTACGTC.

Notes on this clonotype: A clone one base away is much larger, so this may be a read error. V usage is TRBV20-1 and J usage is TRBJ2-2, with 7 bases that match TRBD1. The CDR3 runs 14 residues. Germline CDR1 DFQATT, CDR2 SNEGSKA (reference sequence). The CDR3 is CSAYDRENTGELSF. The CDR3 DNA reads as TGCAGTGCTTACGACAGGGAGAACACCGGGGAGCTGTCTTTT.

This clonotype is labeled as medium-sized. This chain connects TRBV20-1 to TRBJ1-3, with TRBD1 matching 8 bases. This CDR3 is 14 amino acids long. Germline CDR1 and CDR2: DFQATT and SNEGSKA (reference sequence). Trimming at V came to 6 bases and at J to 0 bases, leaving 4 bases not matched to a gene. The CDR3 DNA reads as TGCAGTGCCCGGGACAGGCCCTCTGGAAACACCATATATTTT. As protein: CSARDRPSGNTIYF.

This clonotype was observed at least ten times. The CDR3 bases are TGCGCCAGCAGCCCCTGGTATGGGGGGTCTAACTATGGCTACACCTTC. This codes for CASSPWYGGSNYGYTF. This rearrangement joins TRBV5-1 to TRBJ1-2, with D perhaps matching TRBD1 (5 bases). The CDR3 covers 16 residues. CDR1 is SGHRS, CDR2 YFSETQ, per germline. V gave up 4 bases and J gave up 0 bases, with 16 bases separating them.

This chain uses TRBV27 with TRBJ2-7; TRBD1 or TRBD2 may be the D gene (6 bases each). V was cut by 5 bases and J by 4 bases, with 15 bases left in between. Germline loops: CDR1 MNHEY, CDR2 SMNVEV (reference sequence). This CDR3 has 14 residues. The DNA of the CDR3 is TGTGCCAGCAGTCCTACGGGGGCCAGATACGAGCAGTACTTC. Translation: CASSPTGARYEQYF.

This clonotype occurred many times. This chain's CDR3 is CSARDAALATGELFF. In nucleotides, the CDR3 is TGCAGTGCTAGAGACGCGGCCCTAGCCACCGGGGAGCTGTTTTTT. This rearrangement joins TRBV20-1 to TRBJ2-2, with D possibly being TRBD2 (5 bases). The CDR3 runs to 15 residues. Trimming pared 0 bases from V and 4 bases from J, leaving 12 bases between. Germline V gives CDR1 DFQATT, CDR2 SNEGSKA (reference sequence).

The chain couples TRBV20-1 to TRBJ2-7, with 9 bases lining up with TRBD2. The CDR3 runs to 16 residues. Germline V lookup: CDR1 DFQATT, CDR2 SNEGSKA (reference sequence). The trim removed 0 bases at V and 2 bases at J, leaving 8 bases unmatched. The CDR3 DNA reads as TGCAGTGCTAGAGATGGGAGATTAGCGGGGGCCTACGAGCAGTACTTC. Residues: CSARDGRLAGAYEQYF.

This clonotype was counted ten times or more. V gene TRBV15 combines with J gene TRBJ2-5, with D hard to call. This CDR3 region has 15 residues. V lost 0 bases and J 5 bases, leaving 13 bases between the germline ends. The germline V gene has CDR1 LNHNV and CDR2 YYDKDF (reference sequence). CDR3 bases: TGTGCCACCAGCAGAGATGTTTCGGTCTGGGAGACCCAGTACTTC. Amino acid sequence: CATSRDVSVWETQYF.

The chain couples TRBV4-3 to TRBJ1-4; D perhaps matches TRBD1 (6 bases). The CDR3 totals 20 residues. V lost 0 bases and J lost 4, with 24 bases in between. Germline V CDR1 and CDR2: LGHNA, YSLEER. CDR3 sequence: CASSQERGASVWSYNEKLFF. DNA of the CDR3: TGCGCCAGCAGCCAAGAGAGGGGGGCCAGCGTATGGTCCTATAATGAAAAACTGTTTTTT.

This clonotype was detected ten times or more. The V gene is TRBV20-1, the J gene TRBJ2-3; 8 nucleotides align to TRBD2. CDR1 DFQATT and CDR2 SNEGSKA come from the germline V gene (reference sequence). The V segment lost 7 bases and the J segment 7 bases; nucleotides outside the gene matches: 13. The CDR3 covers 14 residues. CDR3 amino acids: CSDKVVGGAHTQYF. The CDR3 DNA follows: TGCAGTGATAAAGTCGTCGGGGGGGCACATACGCAGTATTTT.

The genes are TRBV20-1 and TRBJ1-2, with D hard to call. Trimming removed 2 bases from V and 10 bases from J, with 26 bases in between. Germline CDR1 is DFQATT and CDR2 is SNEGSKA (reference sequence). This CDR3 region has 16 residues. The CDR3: CSARPNSAQLPYTYTF. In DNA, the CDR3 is TGCAGTGCTAGACCTAACTCGGCACAGCTGCCCTATACCTACACCTTC.

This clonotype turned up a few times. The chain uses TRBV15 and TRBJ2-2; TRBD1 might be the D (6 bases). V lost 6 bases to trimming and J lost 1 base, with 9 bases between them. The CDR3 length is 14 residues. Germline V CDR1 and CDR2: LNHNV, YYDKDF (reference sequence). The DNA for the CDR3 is TGTGCCACCAGATCGGACAGGAACACCGGGGAGCTGTTTTTT. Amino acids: CATRSDRNTGELFF.

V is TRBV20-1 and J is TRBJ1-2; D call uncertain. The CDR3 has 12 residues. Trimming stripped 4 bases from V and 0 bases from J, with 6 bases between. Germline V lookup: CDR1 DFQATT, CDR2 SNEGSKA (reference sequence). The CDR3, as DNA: TGCAGTGCTATGACCCCTAACTATGGCTACACCTTC. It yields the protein CSAMTPNYGYTF.

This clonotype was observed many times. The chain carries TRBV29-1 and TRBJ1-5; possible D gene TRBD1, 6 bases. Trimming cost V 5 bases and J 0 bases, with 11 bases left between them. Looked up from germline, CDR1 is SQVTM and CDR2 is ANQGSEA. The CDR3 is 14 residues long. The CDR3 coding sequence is TGCAGCGTTCATACAGGGAATAGCAATCAGCCCCAGCATTTT. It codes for CSVHTGNSNQPQHF.

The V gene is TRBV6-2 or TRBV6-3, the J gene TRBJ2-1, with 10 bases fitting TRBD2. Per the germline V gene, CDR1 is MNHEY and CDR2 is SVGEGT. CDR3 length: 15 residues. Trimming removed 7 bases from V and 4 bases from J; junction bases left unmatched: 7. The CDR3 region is CASTGSSGGYNEQFF. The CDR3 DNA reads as TGTGCCAGCACGGGTTCTAGCGGGGGTTACAATGAGCAGTTCTTC.

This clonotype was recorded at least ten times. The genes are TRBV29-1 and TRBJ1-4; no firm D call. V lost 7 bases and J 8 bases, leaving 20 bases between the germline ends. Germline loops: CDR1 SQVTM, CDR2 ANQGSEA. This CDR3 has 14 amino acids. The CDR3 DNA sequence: TGCAGCGGGATCTTACCCGGGGAGGGCGAAAAACTGTTTTTT. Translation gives CSGILPGEGEKLFF.